These 23 T cell receptor beta chains originate from one sample sequenced in a study of PD-L1 blockade in urothelial cancer. Only in-frame clones appear in the TCRdb table, and some are missing; sequencing was by immunoSEQ multiplex PCR. The sample has more than 60,000 clones, roughly 90% seen once; the top ten hold 11%. Time point of the sample: peripheral blood 6 weeks after treatment start. The sequences come from PBMCs, collected around atezolizumab (anti-PD-L1) treatment. Receptors originate from a man aged 55-75 years with urothelial cancer.

This clone is a singleton in its sample. The V gene is TRBV7-2, the J gene TRBJ2-3, with TRBD1 matching 7 bases. The CDR3 is made up of 19 amino acids. With 4 bases clipped from V and 0 bases from J, the junction kept 16 bases outside the gene matches. CDR1 is SGHTA and CDR2 is FQGNSA in the germline V gene. CDR3: CASSSPTETGWISTDTQYF. The CDR3 region has the DNA TGTGCCAGCAGCTCCCCAACCGAGACAGGGTGGATTAGCACAGATACGCAGTATTTT. The complete variable domain, with remaining parts taken from reference TRBV7-2 and TRBJ2-3, reads GAGVSQSPSNKVTEKGKDVELRCDPISGHTALYWYRQSLGQGLEFLIYFQGNSAPDKSGLPSDRFSAERTGGSVSTLTIQRTQQEDSAVYLCASSSPTETGWISTDTQYFGPGTRLTVL.

This sequence joins TRBV29-1 and TRBJ1-1; D may be TRBD1 (5 bases). Germline V gene lookup returns CDR1 SQVTM and CDR2 ANQGSEA. V lost 3 bases to trimming and J lost 5 bases, with 13 bases between them. CDR3 length equals 13 residues. Written as DNA, the CDR3 is TGCAGCGTTGACGTAGGGGTCGGGACTGAAGCTTTCTTT. It yields the protein CSVDVGVGTEAFF.

V gene TRBV10-3 combines with J gene TRBJ2-1; D may be TRBD2 (6 bases). The CDR3 runs 13 residues. Trimming left V 9 bases short and J 5 bases short, with 14 bases between. CDR1 is ENHRY, CDR2 SYGVKD, per germline. The CDR3 nucleotides are TGTGCCATTACGCGGGGATTCGACAATGAGCAGTTCTTC. Amino acids: CAITRGFDNEQFF.

V and J are TRBV5-1 and TRBJ2-1; 7 bases are shared with TRBD1. This CDR3 spans 13 amino acids. The J segment lost 9 bases and the V segment lost 1 base, leaving 4 bases of the junction unmatched. CDR1 and CDR2 from the germline V gene are SGHRS and YFSETQ. In nucleotides, the CDR3 is TGCGCCAGCAGCTTGCCTCCAGGGGGTGAGCAGTTCTTC. Residues: CASSLPPGGEQFF.

The V call is TRBV6-5, the J call TRBJ2-7; possible D gene TRBD1, 5 bases. This CDR3 comprises 13 residues. V was trimmed by 5 bases and J by 5 bases, leaving 13 bases between them. Germline lookup yields CDR1 MNHEY and CDR2 SVGAGI. As DNA, the CDR3 is TGTGCCAGCAGTCAAGGGGCCTACCACGAGCAGTACTTC. It is translated as CASSQGAYHEQYF.

Written as DNA, the CDR3 is TGTGCCAGCAGCCCCTTGGCGGGGGGGACCGGGGAGCTGTTTTTT. Protein product: CASSPLAGGTGELFF. The chain joins TRBV7-2 to TRBJ2-2, with 9 bases lining up with TRBD2. The germline CDR1 and CDR2 sequences are SGHTA and FQGNSA. V was clipped by 5 bases and J by 5 bases; unmatched bases: 6. The CDR3 runs to 15 residues.

In DNA form, the CDR3 reads TGCAGTGCCGACCGGGGCACTGAAGCTTTCTTT. Its translation is CSADRGTEAFF. The rearrangement uses TRBV20-1 and TRBJ1-1; D remains unclear. Trimming took 6 bases from V and 4 from J, leaving 9 bases between them. CDR1 and CDR2 (germline): DFQATT, SNEGSKA (reference sequence). The CDR3 loop spans 11 amino acids.

V usage is TRBV13 and J usage is TRBJ2-3, with 9 bases that match TRBD2. Trimming took 5 bases from V and 1 from J; bases not matched to a gene: 10. The germline V gene has CDR1 PRHDT and CDR2 FYEKMQ (reference sequence). The CDR3 extends over 17 amino acids. The CDR3 DNA sequence: TGTGCCAGCAGCCCCGGCCTTAGACTAGCGGGCACAGATACGCAGTATTTT. Amino acid sequence: CASSPGLRLAGTDTQYF.

The sample holds one count of this clone. The chain has TRBV11-2 and TRBJ2-1; 7 nucleotides match TRBD1. Trimming removed 4 bases from V and 0 bases from J; junction bases left unmatched: 3. Germline CDR1 and CDR2: SGHAT and FQNNGV. The CDR3 totals 15 residues. Written as DNA, the CDR3 is TGTGCCAGCAGCTCCAGGGGGTTCTCCTACAATGAGCAGTTCTTC. This encodes CASSSRGFSYNEQFF.

This clone was detected once. The rearrangement uses TRBV13 and TRBJ2-7; 7 bases agree with TRBD2. The V segment lost 1 base and the J segment 4 bases; nucleotides outside the gene matches: 7. CDR3 size: 15 residues. The germline CDR1 and CDR2 sequences are PRHDT and FYEKMQ (reference sequence). CDR3 amino acids: CASSLVSGGRYEQYF. The CDR3 DNA is TGTGCCAGCAGCTTAGTATCGGGGGGTCGGTACGAGCAGTACTTC.

The chain links TRBV10-1 to TRBJ1-5, with D maybe TRBD1 (6 bases). V was shortened by 5 bases and J by 9 bases, with 14 bases between the two germline ends. CDR3 length: 13 residues. The germline CDR1 and CDR2 sequences are WNHNN and SYGVQD (reference sequence). The CDR3 here is CASSSTGSSPQHF. The CDR3 DNA sequence: TGCGCCAGCAGTAGTACAGGGTCGTCGCCCCAGCATTTT.

The chain is built from TRBV6-1 and TRBJ2-1, with 8 bases matching TRBD1. This CDR3 comprises 16 residues. After removal of 4 bases from V and 4 bases from J, the junction contained 9 bases not matched to a gene. Germline V lookup: CDR1 MNHNS, CDR2 SASEGT. The CDR3, as DNA: TGTGCCAGCAGTGCACCCAGGGGGCGAGCTTACAATGAGCAGTTCTTC. It encodes CASSAPRGRAYNEQFF.

This clone came up a few times. The chain carries TRBV2 and TRBJ2-7; 7 positions agree with TRBD1. The CDR3 sequence is 12 residues long. The J segment lost 3 bases and the V segment lost 4 bases, leaving 0 bases of the junction unmatched. Germline V gene sequence: CDR1 SNHLY, CDR2 FYNNEI. The CDR3 reads CASSGQGYEQYF. In nucleotides, the CDR3 is TGTGCCAGCAGTGGACAGGGCTACGAGCAGTACTTC.

The genes are TRBV5-1 and TRBJ2-2; D is undetermined. Trimming shortened V by 0 bases and J by 0 bases, and 9 bases separated the two germline ends. This CDR3 is 16 amino acids long. CDR1 and CDR2 from the germline V gene are SGHRS and YFSETQ. This chain's CDR3 is CASSLVQRSNTGELFF. The CDR3 DNA reads TGCGCCAGCAGCTTGGTACAGAGATCGAACACCGGGGAGCTGTTTTTT.

The chain couples TRBV30 to TRBJ2-7, with TRBD1 matching 8 bases. The V gene's germline CDR1 is GTSNPN and CDR2 SVGIG (reference sequence). V lost 4 bases, J lost 3 bases, and 5 bases stayed unmatched. The CDR3 is made up of 13 amino acids. DNA of the CDR3: TGTGCCTGGACCAGGGGGCTCGACTACGAGCAGTACTTC. It codes for CAWTRGLDYEQYF.

On this clone: Germline is not matched at one junction end, which may reflect a read error. In nucleotides, the CDR3 is TGCGCCAGCAGTTCCACAGGGAGCTCCCACAATGAGCAGTTCTTC. It codes for CASSSTGSSHNEQFF. J is TRBJ2-1 and V is TRBV10-1; maybe TRBD1 (6 bases). Germline lookup yields CDR1 WNHNN and CDR2 SYGVQD (reference sequence). The CDR3 is made up of 15 amino acids.

The chain uses TRBV28 and TRBJ2-1, with D maybe TRBD1 (6 bases). From germline, CDR1 is MDHEN and CDR2 SYDVKM. CDR3 length: 19 amino acids. The V and J ends lost 5 bases and 0 bases respectively, with 23 bases between them. The CDR3 sequence is CASSGGRGTSISSYNEQFF. In nucleotides, the CDR3 is TGTGCCAGCAGTGGGGGCAGGGGCACCTCTATCAGCTCCTACAATGAGCAGTTCTTC.

The chain recombines TRBV7-2 with TRBJ1-2; D might be TRBD1 (6 bases). CDR1 SGHTA and CDR2 FQGNSA come from the germline V gene. The CDR3 extends over 15 amino acids. Between the trimmed V and J ends, which lost 0 bases and 4 bases, there was a span of 12 bases. The CDR3 DNA reads TGTGCCAGCAGCTTAGCGGGACACCTCCTCTATGGCTACACCTTC. This codes for CASSLAGHLLYGYTF. Full variable domain (rest looked up from reference TRBV7-2 and TRBJ1-2): GAGVSQSPSNKVTEKGKDVELRCDPISGHTALYWYRQSLGQGLEFLIYFQGNSAPDKSGLPSDRFSAERTGGSVSTLTIQRTQQEDSAVYLCASSLAGHLLYGYTFGSGTRLTVV.

The rearrangement links TRBV6-4 to TRBJ2-7, with 10 bases that match TRBD2. The CDR3 totals 14 residues. In germline, CDR1 is MRHNA, CDR2 SNTAGT. Trimming cost V 3 bases and J 7 bases; bases outside gene matches: 6. CDR3 region: CASSELAGTGEQYF. In DNA, the CDR3 is TGTGCCAGCAGTGAACTAGCGGGAACGGGGGAGCAGTACTTC.

This rearrangement joins TRBV21-1 to TRBJ1-1. TRBV21-1 is assigned pseudogene status. The CDR3 contains 11 residues. CDR3 nucleotide sequence: TGTGCCAGCAGCGGAGAGATTGAAGCTTTCTTT. It specifies CASSGEIEAFF.

This chain joins TRBV10-3 and TRBJ2-1; weak D call: TRBD2 (5 bases). CDR3 size: 15 residues. In germline, CDR1 is ENHRY, CDR2 SYGVKD. Trimming shortened V by 0 bases and J by 7 bases, and 13 bases separated the two germline ends. The CDR3 coding sequence is TGTGCCATCAGTGAGTCGGCTAGCCTCGTAAATGAGCAGTTCTTC. It encodes CAISESASLVNEQFF.

The chain links TRBV5-6 to TRBJ2-5, with D unresolved. Trimming removed 4 bases at V and 3 bases at J, with 16 bases between. The CDR3 runs 15 residues. The germline CDR1 and CDR2 sequences are SGHDT and YYEEEE. Written as DNA, the CDR3 is TGTGCCAGCAGCGTAATGGGCACCCCTGAAGAGACCCAGTACTTC. Translation gives CASSVMGTPEETQYF.

The CDR3 region is CASRISSGGSYEQYF. The DNA of the CDR3 is TGTGCCAGCAGAATCTCTAGCGGGGGGTCCTACGAGCAGTACTTC. The chain employs TRBV7-2 and TRBJ2-7, with 11 bases aligning to TRBD2. Germline CDR1 reads SGHTA; CDR2 reads FQGNSA. J was trimmed by 1 base and V by 6 bases; bases with no gene match: 5. The CDR3 covers 15 residues.